This passage covers 21 T cell receptor beta chains from one sample sequenced in a study of blood T cell repertoires in COVID-19. Clones were sequenced by immunoSEQ multiplex PCR, and TCRdb holds only the in-frame ones, with some missing. There are around 75,000 clones in the sample; 88% occur only once, and about 21% lies in the top ten. The sample was peripheral blood. The source is a human donor in a cohort sampled during active COVID-19.

In regard to this clone: The junction does not match germline at one end; this may be a read error. V and J are TRBV6-5 and TRBJ1-3; 8 bases match TRBD1. Germline-derived CDR1 and CDR2 are MNHEY and SVGAGI. This CDR3 comprises 15 residues. For the CDR3, the DNA is TGTGCCAGCAGCTACTCGCGACAGGGGGGAAACACCATATATTTT. This codes for CASSYSRQGGNTIYF.

The chain uses TRBV28 and TRBJ2-7; 8 bases are a match to TRBD1. V dropped 6 bases and J dropped 9; count of bases not matched to a gene: 4. The CDR3 has 11 amino acids. Per germline, CDR1 MDHEN and CDR2 SYDVKM. The CDR3 region is CASRSGGGQYF. The CDR3 DNA sequence: TGTGCCAGCAGATCAGGGGGCGGGCAGTACTTC.

This chain joins TRBV19 and TRBJ1-1; a possible D gene is TRBD1 (5 bases). The length of the CDR3 is 16 residues. Deletions cut 7 bases from V and 3 bases from J, with 21 bases between. CDR1 and CDR2 from the germline V gene are LNHDA and SQIVND (reference sequence). This CDR3 is CASIRRAVRGDTEAFF. CDR3 coding DNA: TGTGCCAGTATTCGCAGGGCTGTGCGGGGCGACACTGAAGCTTTCTTT.

This clone was seen more than once but under ten times. The gene calls are TRBV5-4 and TRBJ1-1; 7 bases fit TRBD1. Germline-derived CDR1 and CDR2 are SGHNT and YYREEE (reference sequence). The CDR3 sequence is 15 residues long. J gave up 3 bases and V 0 bases, and 5 bases lay outside the gene matches. CDR3 loop: CASSLASRGDTEAFF. CDR3 bases: TGTGCCAGCAGCTTGGCCTCCAGGGGGGACACTGAAGCTTTCTTT.

The chain couples TRBV21-1 to TRBJ1-3; the DNA was not used to check the table's D call, TRBD1. TRBV21-1 is recorded as a pseudogene. This CDR3 region has 12 residues. The CDR3 spells CAPRQGRNTIYF. The CDR3 DNA sequence: TGTGCCCCCCGACAGGGAAGAAACACCATATATTTT.

This chain connects TRBV6-5 to TRBJ1-1, with 11 nucleotides matching TRBD1. CDR3 length equals 14 residues. V lost 6 bases, J lost 6 bases, and 6 bases stayed unmatched. Germline V gene lookup returns CDR1 MNHEY and CDR2 SVGAGI. CDR3 residues: CASRDRGRGSEAFF. DNA of the CDR3: TGTGCCAGCAGGGACAGGGGGCGCGGGTCTGAAGCTTTCTTT.

This chain links TRBV2 with TRBJ1-6, with a possible D match to TRBD1 (6 bases). The CDR3 loop spans 16 amino acids. From germline, CDR1 is SNHLY and CDR2 FYNNEI. V lost 7 bases and J lost 11, with 24 bases in between. The CDR3 here is CASTPRDTFSGAPLHF. DNA for the CDR3: TGTGCCAGCACCCCTCGGGACACCTTTTCAGGGGCACCCCTCCACTTT. The whole variable domain, remainder taken from reference TRBV2 and TRBJ1-6, is EPEVTQTPSHQVTQMGQEVILRCVPISNHLYFYWYRQILGQKVEFLVSFYNNEISEKSEIFDDQFSVERPDGSNFTLKIRSTKLEDSAMYFCASTPRDTFSGAPLHFGNGTRLTVT.

This chain joins TRBV10-3 and TRBJ2-2, with 7 nucleotides matching TRBD1. The CDR3 has 16 residues. The J segment lost 3 bases and the V segment lost 0 bases, leaving 4 bases of the junction unmatched. The V gene's germline CDR1 is ENHRY and CDR2 SYGVKD. CDR3 in amino acids: CAISESRQGDTGELFF. The CDR3 DNA sequence: TGTGCCATCAGTGAGTCGAGACAGGGTGACACCGGGGAGCTGTTTTTT.

CDR3 in DNA: TGTGCCAGCAGCAAGAGCGGGAGGCCGGGGAGTGAGCAGTTCTTC. Its translation is CASSKSGRPGSEQFF. This chain links TRBV9 with TRBJ2-1; the match to TRBD2 covers 9 bases. Trimming removed 4 bases from V and 9 bases from J; junction bases left unmatched: 11. The CDR3 is 15 amino acids. From germline, CDR1 is SGDLS and CDR2 YYNGEE. The variable domain in full, completed from reference TRBV9 and TRBJ2-1, reads DSGVTQTPKHLITATGQRVTLRCSPRSGDLSVYWYQQSLDQGLQFLIQYYNGEERAKGNILERFSAQQFPDLHSELNLSSLELGDSALYFCASSKSGRPGSEQFFGPGTRLTVL.

The chain has TRBV2 and TRBJ1-1; TRBD1 might be the D (5 bases). The CDR3 contains 13 residues. Germline CDR1 and CDR2: SNHLY and FYNNEI. Deletions cut 10 bases from V and 1 base from J, with 13 bases between. The CDR3 nucleotides are TGTGCCAACCCCCGGGGGTCGAACACTGAAGCTTTCTTT. It is translated as CANPRGSNTEAFF.

The chain employs TRBV5-1 and TRBJ2-7; 11 bases align to TRBD2. V was clipped by 4 bases and J by 3 bases; unmatched bases: 6. Germline loops: CDR1 SGHRS, CDR2 YFSETQ. CDR3 length: 15 residues. This CDR3 is CASSPTSGSVYEQYF. In nucleotides, the CDR3 is TGCGCCAGCAGCCCTACTAGCGGGAGTGTCTACGAGCAGTACTTC.

The V call is TRBV10-3, the J call TRBJ1-2; 12 bases are shared with TRBD1. Germline V lookup: CDR1 ENHRY, CDR2 SYGVKD. V shed 6 bases, J shed 3 bases, and the junction held 5 bases outside the gene matches. The CDR3 is 15 residues long. CDR3 residues: CAIRVGTGGDYGYTF. In DNA form, the CDR3 reads TGTGCCATCAGGGTCGGGACAGGGGGCGACTATGGCTACACCTTC.

This rearrangement joins TRBV9 to TRBJ2-2, with TRBD1 identical over 9 bases. Germline V gene data show CDR1 as SGDLS and CDR2 as YYNGEE. Trimming at V came to 4 bases and at J to 5 bases, leaving 6 bases not matched to a gene. The CDR3 sequence is 15 residues long. The CDR3 spells CASSRPGTGTGELFF. The CDR3 DNA is TGTGCCAGCAGCCGTCCCGGGACAGGGACCGGGGAGCTGTTTTTT.

This clone was counted only a few times. The chain combines TRBV11-2 with TRBJ1-4; a possible D gene is TRBD1 (6 bases). The germline V gene has CDR1 SGHAT and CDR2 FQNNGV. Trimming shortened V by 3 bases and J by 2 bases, and 16 bases separated the two germline ends. CDR3 length: 17 amino acids. The CDR3 sequence: CASSFSSDRLTNEKLFF. The CDR3 DNA sequence: TGTGCCAGCAGCTTCAGCAGCGACAGGCTCACTAATGAAAAACTGTTTTTT. The full variable domain, completed using reference TRBV11-2 and TRBJ1-4, is EAGVAQSPRYKIIEKRQSVAFWCNPISGHATLYWYQQILGQGPKLLIQFQNNGVVDDSQLPKDRFSAERLKGVDSTLKIQPAKLEDSAVYLCASSFSSDRLTNEKLFFGSGTQLSVL.

This clone was observed a single time. The chain couples TRBV9 to TRBJ2-7; 8 nucleotides line up with TRBD1. The CDR3 runs to 13 residues. V shed 3 bases and J 5 bases; nucleotides not matched to a gene: 4. In germline, CDR1 is SGDLS, CDR2 YYNGEE. The DNA for the CDR3 is TGTGCCAGCAGCGCGACAGGGGTTAACGAGCAGTACTTC. Protein product: CASSATGVNEQYF.

The chain carries TRBV3-1 (or the pseudogene TRBV3-2) and TRBJ2-4, with D perhaps TRBD2 (6 bases). Germline V gene data show CDR1 as LGHDT and CDR2 as YNNKEL (reference sequence). V lost 1 base, J lost 1 base, and 17 bases lay in between. The CDR3 covers 18 residues. The DNA for the CDR3 is TGTGCCAGCAGCCAAGTCGGAGGAGGGGTTGGGGCCAAAAACATTCAGTACTTC. Its protein product is CASSQVGGGVGAKNIQYF.

This clone was seen a few times. The rearrangement joins TRBV6-4 to TRBJ2-3; 8 nucleotides align to TRBD2. The CDR3 totals 16 residues. The germline gives CDR1 MRHNA, CDR2 SNTAGT. Unmatched junction bases numbered 8, after V lost 6 bases and J lost 0 bases. The CDR3 DNA follows: TGTGCCAGCAGCCTCGATAGCGGGGCTAGCACAGATACGCAGTATTTT. Residues: CASSLDSGASTDTQYF.

This clone has only a few counts. The chain joins TRBV7-9 to TRBJ1-2; maybe TRBD1 (5 bases). CDR3 length: 13 residues. Per germline, CDR1 SEHNR and CDR2 FQNEAQ (reference sequence). Trimming removed 2 bases at V and 4 bases at J, with 8 bases between. Here the CDR3 reads CASSLQGGYGYTF. In DNA, the CDR3 is TGTGCCAGCAGCTTACAGGGCGGCTATGGCTACACCTTC.

This chain joins TRBV7-9 and TRBJ1-1; D is perhaps TRBD1 (5 bases). V lost 4 bases, J lost 4 bases, and 16 bases lay in between. The CDR3 length is 15 residues. CDR1 and CDR2 (germline): SEHNR, FQNEAQ (reference sequence). CDR3 bases: TGTGCCAGCAGCTCATTATCATCGGGGGGCACTGAAGCTTTCTTT. The encoded protein is CASSSLSSGGTEAFF. Complete variable domain (other parts from reference TRBV7-9 and TRBJ1-1): DTGVSQNPRHKITKRGQNVTFRCDPISEHNRLYWYRQTLGQGPEFLTYFQNEAQLEKSRLLSDRFSAERPKGSFSTLEIQRTEQGDSAMYLCASSSLSSGGTEAFFGQGTRLTVV.

This chain joins TRBV6-5 and TRBJ2-2; the match to TRBD2 covers 8 bases. The germline V gene has CDR1 MNHEY and CDR2 SVGAGI. This CDR3 is built from 14 residues. The V segment lost 6 bases and the J segment 4 bases; nucleotides outside the gene matches: 4. Here the CDR3 DNA reads TGTGCCAGCAGCGGGAGGGCCGGCACCGGGGAGCTGTTTTTT. Its translation: CASSGRAGTGELFF.

The V call is TRBV10-3, the J call TRBJ1-1; D unclear. Trimming left V 8 bases short and J 2 bases short, with 9 bases between. The CDR3 sequence is 12 residues long. Germline CDR1 reads ENHRY; CDR2 reads SYGVKD. CDR3 sequence reads: CAIRRDNTEAFF. The CDR3 bases are TGTGCCATCCGGAGGGATAACACTGAAGCTTTCTTT.